One sample yielded the 21 T cell receptor beta chains listed below, sequenced in a study of vaccination effects on CD4 cells after COVID-19. Sequencing in the ViraFEST assay came after antigen-specific CD4+ T cells had been expanded with viral peptide pools, which were used to stimulate PBMC. Culture proceeded for approximately nine days, and CD4+ T cells were then isolated. Vaccination of participants consisted of two doses of either the BNT162b2 or mRNA-1273 vaccine. The assay was immunoSEQ multiplex PCR, and TCRdb's table has in-frame clones only and misses some. Altogether 35,000 to 45,000 clones are present, 70% to 85% being singletons, with the ten largest covering roughly 1.9%. These receptors have no known antigen. The source material was CD4+ T cells from PBMCs cultured with HCoV-NL63 spike peptides, sampled after COVID-19 vaccination. The origin of the receptors is a human donor who received a COVID-19 vaccine. Some clones in this sample may be carry-over from other donors' samples.

The chain recombines TRBV6-6 with TRBJ1-1; D remains unclear. V was shortened by 2 bases and J by 4 bases, with 11 bases between the two germline ends. Germline V CDR1 and CDR2: MNHNY, SVGAGI (reference sequence). The CDR3 extends over 14 amino acids. The CDR3 DNA reads TGTGCCAGCAGTTACAAGTTGGGGAGCACTGAAGCTTTCTTT. Protein: CASSYKLGSTEAFF.

V is TRBV28 and J is TRBJ1-1, with D hard to call. Germline V gene lookup returns CDR1 MDHEN and CDR2 SYDVKM. V lost 7 bases and J lost 1, with 13 bases in between. CDR3 length: 14 amino acids. The CDR3 sequence: CASTVPSGNTEAFF. The CDR3 nucleotides are TGTGCCAGCACTGTTCCTTCGGGGAACACTGAAGCTTTCTTT.

The V and J genes are TRBV25-1 and TRBJ1-5, with D tentatively TRBD1 (6 bases). The CDR3 sequence is 14 residues long. Trimming stripped 3 bases from V and 9 bases from J, with 15 bases between. From germline, CDR1 is MGHDK and CDR2 SYGVNS. The CDR3 nucleotides are TGTGCCAGCAGTGATCGCTTACAGGGAGGGCCCCAGCATTTT. Translated: CASSDRLQGGPQHF.

This clone has only one observation. The chain is built from TRBV7-9 and TRBJ2-3; D is unresolved. V lost 1 base to trimming and J lost 4 bases, with 9 bases between them. CDR1 and CDR2 (germline): SEHNR, FQNEAQ (reference sequence). The CDR3 has 14 residues. The CDR3 loop is CASSLGSGPDTQYF. For the CDR3, the DNA is TGTGCCAGCAGCTTAGGGAGTGGCCCAGATACGCAGTATTTT.

The chain links TRBV18 to TRBJ2-7; D call uncertain. CDR1 is KGHSH, CDR2 LQKENI, per germline. The CDR3 runs 14 residues. V was cut by 4 bases and J by 0 bases, with 10 bases left in between. This CDR3 reads CASSRTPSSYEQYV. The CDR3 DNA reads as TGTGCCAGCTCACGTACACCGAGCTCCTACGAGCAGTACGTC.

The chain carries TRBV10-3 and TRBJ1-6; no firm D call. Trimming removed 3 bases from V and 3 bases from J, with 12 bases in between. This CDR3 contains 16 residues. Germline CDR1 reads ENHRY; CDR2 reads SYGVKD. Here the CDR3 reads CAISDGSPDYNSPLHF. The CDR3 DNA reads TGTGCCATCAGTGACGGAAGTCCAGACTATAATTCACCCCTCCACTTT.

V gene TRBV18 combines with J gene TRBJ2-1; TRBD1 might be the D (5 bases). This CDR3 has 15 residues. Trimming stripped 2 bases from V and 6 bases from J, with 14 bases between. The germline CDR1 and CDR2 sequences are KGHSH and LQKENI. The CDR3 here is CASSPRAGRTNEQFF. CDR3 DNA sequence: TGTGCCAGCTCACCAAGGGCAGGGCGAACCAATGAGCAGTTCTTC. Based on the CDR3 plus reference TRBV18 and TRBJ2-1, the full variable domain is NAGVMQNPRHLVRRRGQEARLRCSPMKGHSHVYWYRQLPEEGLKFMVYLQKENIIDESGMPKERFSAEFPKEGPSILRIQQVVRGDSAAYFCASSPRAGRTNEQFFGPGTRLTVL.

The chain combines TRBV2 with TRBJ2-6; D might be TRBD1 (6 bases). The CDR3 is 16 residues long. Germline V gene data show CDR1 as SNHLY and CDR2 as FYNNEI. V dropped 7 bases and J dropped 0 bases, with 13 bases sitting between them. The CDR3 DNA follows: TGTGCCAGCATGATGGCCAGGGGCTCTGGGGCCAACGTCCTGACTTTC. This codes for CASMMARGSGANVLTF.

The chain uses TRBV6-5 and TRBJ1-6, with no clear D. Germline V CDR1 and CDR2: MNHEY, SVGAGI. V lost 2 bases and J lost 0, with 8 bases in between. CDR3 length: 16 amino acids. The CDR3 DNA is TGTGCCAGCAGTTACAGCCGGAGCTCCTATAATTCACCCCTCCACTTT. Protein product: CASSYSRSSYNSPLHF.

V gene TRBV6-6 combines with J gene TRBJ2-7; the match to TRBD1 covers 10 bases. Trimming removed 5 bases from V and 5 bases from J; junction bases left unmatched: 6. Germline CDR1 MNHNY, CDR2 SVGAGI (reference sequence). The CDR3 runs 14 residues. Written as DNA, the CDR3 is TGTGCCAGCAGTAAGGACAGGGGGTCCAACGAGCAGTACGTC. Its protein product is CASSKDRGSNEQYV.

This chain links TRBV21-1 with TRBJ2-6; the D call TRBD1 from the table was never checked on the DNA. TRBV21-1 is a pseudogene segment. The CDR3 has 19 amino acids. In DNA form, the CDR3 reads TGTGCCAGCAGCTCCCGACAGGGGGCGCGGTCATCTGGGGCCAACGTCCTGACTTTC. This encodes CASSSRQGARSSGANVLTF.

V and J are TRBV24-1 and TRBJ2-5; 8 positions agree with TRBD1. The CDR3 is 13 amino acids. Germline CDR1 and CDR2: KGHDR and SFDVKD. V shed 4 bases, J shed 7 bases, and the junction held 4 bases outside the gene matches. The CDR3, as DNA: TGTGCCACCAGTGACCCTGACAGGGGGACCCAGTACTTC. Translated, it gives CATSDPDRGTQYF.

The chain is built from TRBV29-1 and TRBJ2-4; D is unclear. This CDR3 has 8 amino acids. Trimming cost V 8 bases and J 13 bases, with 9 bases left between them. The germline V gene encodes CDR1 SQVTM and CDR2 ANQGSEA. The CDR3 loop reads CSSPGQYF. The CDR3, as DNA: TGCAGCTCCCCCGGCCAGTACTTC.

The V call is TRBV30, the J call TRBJ1-1; D call uncertain. The CDR3 extends over 11 amino acids. V lost 8 bases and J lost 3, with 10 bases in between. Germline CDR1 and CDR2: GTSNPN and SVGIG (reference sequence). The CDR3 DNA sequence: TGTGCCGGTGGACGTGACACTGAAGCTTTCTTT. This gives the protein CAGGRDTEAFF. The whole variable domain, remainder taken from reference TRBV30 and TRBJ1-1, is SQTIHQWPATLVQPVGSPLSLECTVEGTSNPNLYWYRQAAGRGLQLLFYSVGIGQISSEVPQNLSASRPQDRQFILSSKKLLLSDSGFYLCAGGRDTEAFFGQGTRLTVV.

The rearrangement joins TRBV24-1 to TRBJ2-2; either TRBD1 or TRBD2 may fit D (5 bases each). V lost 1 base and J lost 1, with 12 bases in between. Looked up from germline, CDR1 is KGHDR and CDR2 is SFDVKD. The CDR3 runs to 17 residues. The CDR3 spells CATSDFPGPKNTGELFF. The DNA of the CDR3 is TGTGCCACCAGTGATTTCCCGGGACCAAAGAACACCGGGGAGCTGTTTTTT.

The gene calls are TRBV13 and TRBJ2-6, with D possibly TRBD1 on 6 matching bases. Deletions cut 5 bases from V and 1 base from J, with 6 bases between. Germline V gives CDR1 PRHDT, CDR2 FYEKMQ (reference sequence). The CDR3 contains 14 residues. The CDR3 sequence: CASSQGSGANVLTF. Written as DNA, the CDR3 is TGTGCCAGCAGCCAGGGGTCTGGGGCCAACGTCCTGACTTTC.

This chain connects TRBV5-4 to TRBJ1-1; the D is unclear. In germline, CDR1 is SGHNT, CDR2 YYREEE (reference sequence). This CDR3 spans 15 amino acids. The V gene lost 4 bases and the J gene lost 1 base, with 14 bases spanning the gap. The CDR3, as DNA: TGTGCCAGCAGCAGTGCTACAAGGGCGAACACTGAAGCTTTCTTT. Translated, it gives CASSSATRANTEAFF. Full variable domain (outside the CDR3, taken from reference TRBV5-4 and TRBJ1-1): ETGVTQSPTHLIKTRGQQVTLRCSSQSGHNTVSWYQQALGQGPQFIFQYYREEENGRGNFPPRFSGLQFPNYSSELNVNALELDDSALYLCASSSATRANTEAFFGQGTRLTVV.

The chain links TRBV9 to TRBJ2-7, with 10 bases aligning to TRBD2. Unmatched junction bases numbered 13, after V lost 0 bases and J lost 4 bases. The germline V gene encodes CDR1 SGDLS and CDR2 YYNGEE. This CDR3 is 18 amino acids long. CDR3: CASSVVAGSGGAVYEQYV. CDR3 coding DNA: TGTGCCAGCAGCGTAGTTGCGGGGAGCGGGGGGGCCGTATACGAGCAGTACGTC.

This sequence joins TRBV4-1 and TRBJ1-2; 8 nucleotides match TRBD1. Losses at the gene ends were 1 base for V and 6 bases for J; bases not matched to a gene: 7. The CDR3 totals 15 residues. CDR1 and CDR2 (germline): MGHRA, YSYEKL. This CDR3 reads CASSQVGAGGNGYTF. The CDR3 bases are TGCGCCAGCAGCCAAGTGGGGGCAGGGGGCAATGGCTACACCTTC.

This clone was counted between two and nine times. This chain connects TRBV24-1 to TRBJ1-5; the D is unclear. V was trimmed by 11 bases and J by 8 bases, leaving 18 bases between them. This CDR3 comprises 13 residues. CDR1 and CDR2 from the germline V gene are KGHDR and SFDVKD. CDR3 DNA sequence: TGTGCCATCGGGAGGGCCAAAGGCGAGCCCCAGCATTTT. Amino acid sequence: CAIGRAKGEPQHF.

This clone was seen once. The gene calls are TRBV4-1 and TRBJ2-5, with TRBD1 identical over 10 bases. The length of the CDR3 is 17 residues. V gave up 1 base and J gave up 4 bases; unmatched junction bases: 9. CDR1 is MGHRA, CDR2 YSYEKL, per germline. This chain's CDR3 is CASSQGWLRTGGETQYF. The CDR3 DNA reads as TGCGCCAGCAGCCAAGGGTGGCTCCGGACAGGGGGAGAGACCCAGTACTTC.